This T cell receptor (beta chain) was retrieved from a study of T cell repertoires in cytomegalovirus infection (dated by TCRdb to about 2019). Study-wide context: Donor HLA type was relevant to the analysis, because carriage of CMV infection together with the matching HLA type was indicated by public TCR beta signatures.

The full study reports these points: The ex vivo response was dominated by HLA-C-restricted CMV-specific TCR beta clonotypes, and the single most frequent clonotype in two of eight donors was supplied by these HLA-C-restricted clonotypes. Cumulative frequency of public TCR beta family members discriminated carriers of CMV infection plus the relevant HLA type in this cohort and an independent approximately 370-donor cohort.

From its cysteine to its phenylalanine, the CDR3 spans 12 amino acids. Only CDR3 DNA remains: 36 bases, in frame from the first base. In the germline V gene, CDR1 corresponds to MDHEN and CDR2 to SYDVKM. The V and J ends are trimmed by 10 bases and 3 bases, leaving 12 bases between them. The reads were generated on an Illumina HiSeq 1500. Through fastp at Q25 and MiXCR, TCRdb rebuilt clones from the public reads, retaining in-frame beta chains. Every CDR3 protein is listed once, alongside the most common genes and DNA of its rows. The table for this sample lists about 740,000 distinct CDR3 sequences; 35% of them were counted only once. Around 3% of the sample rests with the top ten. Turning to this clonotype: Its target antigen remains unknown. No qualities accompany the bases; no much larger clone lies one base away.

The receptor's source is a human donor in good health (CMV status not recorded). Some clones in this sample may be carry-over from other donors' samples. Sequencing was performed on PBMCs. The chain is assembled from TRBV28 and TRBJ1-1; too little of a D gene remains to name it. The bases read TGTGCCATCGGAGCCGGCGACACTGAAGCTTTCTTT. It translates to CAIGAGDTEAFF.